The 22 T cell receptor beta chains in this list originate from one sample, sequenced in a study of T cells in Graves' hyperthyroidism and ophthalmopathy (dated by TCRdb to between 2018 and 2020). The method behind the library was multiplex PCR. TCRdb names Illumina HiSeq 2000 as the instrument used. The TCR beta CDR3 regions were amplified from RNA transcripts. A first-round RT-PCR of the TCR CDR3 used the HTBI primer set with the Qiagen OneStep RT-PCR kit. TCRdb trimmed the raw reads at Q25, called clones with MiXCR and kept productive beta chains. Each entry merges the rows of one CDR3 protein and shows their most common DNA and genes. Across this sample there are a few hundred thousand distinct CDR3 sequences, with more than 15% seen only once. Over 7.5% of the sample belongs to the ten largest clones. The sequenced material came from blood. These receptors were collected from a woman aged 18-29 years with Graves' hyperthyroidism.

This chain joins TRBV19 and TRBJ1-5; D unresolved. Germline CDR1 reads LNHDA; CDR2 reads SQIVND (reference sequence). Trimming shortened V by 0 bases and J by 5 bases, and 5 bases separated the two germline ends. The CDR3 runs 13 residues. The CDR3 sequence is CASSIERDQPQHF. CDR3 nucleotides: TGTGCCAGTAGTATAGAACGCGATCAGCCCCAGCATTTT.

CDR3 residues: CASGPRTANTGELFF. The CDR3 region has the DNA TGTGCTAGTGGTCCCCGGACAGCCAACACCGGGGAGCTGTTTTTT. The chain joins TRBV12-5 to TRBJ2-2, with a weak D call TRBD1 (6 bases). CDR1 LGHNT and CDR2 FRNRAP come from the germline V gene. V was cut by 5 bases and J by 2 bases, with 12 bases left in between. The CDR3 runs to 15 residues.

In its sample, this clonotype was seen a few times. The CDR3 coding sequence is TGCAGCGTTGGTGGGACAGGGAATGAAAAACTGTTTTTT. Translated, it gives CSVGGTGNEKLFF. This chain links TRBV29-1 with TRBJ1-4, with 9 bases fitting TRBD1. The germline V gene encodes CDR1 SQVTM and CDR2 ANQGSEA. This CDR3 is 13 amino acids long. V lost 4 bases and J lost 5; bases outside the gene matches: 2.

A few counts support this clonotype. CDR3 DNA sequence: TGTGCCAGCAGTGAAGGGGGAGGGCCAGGGGGCTATGGCTACACCTTC. Translated, it gives CASSEGGGPGGYGYTF. The rearrangement joins TRBV6-1 to TRBJ1-2, with 7 bases matching TRBD1. The germline V gene has CDR1 MNHNS and CDR2 SASEGT. The CDR3 length is 16 residues. V shed 1 base and J 4 bases; nucleotides not matched to a gene: 9.

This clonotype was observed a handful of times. The CDR3 here is CASSLVLAGGTGELFF. CDR3 nucleotides: TGTGCCAGCAGCTTAGTACTAGCGGGAGGCACCGGGGAGCTGTTTTTT. This sequence joins TRBV7-9 and TRBJ2-2; 12 bases are shared with TRBD2. In germline, CDR1 is SEHNR, CDR2 FQNEAQ (reference sequence). CDR3 length: 16 residues. Germline trimming cut 1 base from V and 4 bases from J; bases unmatched to any gene: 1.

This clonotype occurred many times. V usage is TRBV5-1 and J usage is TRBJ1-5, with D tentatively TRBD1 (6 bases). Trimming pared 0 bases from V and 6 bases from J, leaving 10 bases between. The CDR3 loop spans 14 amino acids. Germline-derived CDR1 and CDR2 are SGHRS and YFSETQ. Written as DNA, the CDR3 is TGCGCCAGCAGCTTGGTCTCAGGGGCTCAGCCCCAGCATTTT. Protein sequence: CASSLVSGAQPQHF.

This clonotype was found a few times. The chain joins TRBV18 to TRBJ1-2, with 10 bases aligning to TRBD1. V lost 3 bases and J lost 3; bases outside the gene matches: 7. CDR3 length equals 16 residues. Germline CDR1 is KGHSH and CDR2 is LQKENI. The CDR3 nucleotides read TGTGCCAGCTCACCGAGCCCGACAGGGGGCCACTATGGCTACACCTTC. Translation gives CASSPSPTGGHYGYTF.

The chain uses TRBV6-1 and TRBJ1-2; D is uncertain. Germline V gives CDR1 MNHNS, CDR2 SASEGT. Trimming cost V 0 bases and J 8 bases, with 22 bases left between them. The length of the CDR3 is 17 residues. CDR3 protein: CASSEALAEIYYRGYTF. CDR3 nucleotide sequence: TGTGCCAGCAGTGAAGCGCTAGCAGAAATTTATTACCGCGGCTACACCTTC.

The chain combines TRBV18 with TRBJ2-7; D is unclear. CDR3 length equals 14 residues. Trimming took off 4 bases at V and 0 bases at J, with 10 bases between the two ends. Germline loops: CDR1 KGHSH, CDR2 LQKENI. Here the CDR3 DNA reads TGTGCCAGCTCACAAACGGCGAACTCCTACGAGCAGTACTTC. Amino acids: CASSQTANSYEQYF.

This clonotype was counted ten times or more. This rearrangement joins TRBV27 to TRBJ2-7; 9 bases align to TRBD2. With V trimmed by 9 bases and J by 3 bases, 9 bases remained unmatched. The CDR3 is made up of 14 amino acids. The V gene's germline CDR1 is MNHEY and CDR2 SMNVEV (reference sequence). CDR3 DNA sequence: TGTGCCAGTCACATAGCGGGAGAGGTCTACGAGCAGTACTTC. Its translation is CASHIAGEVYEQYF.

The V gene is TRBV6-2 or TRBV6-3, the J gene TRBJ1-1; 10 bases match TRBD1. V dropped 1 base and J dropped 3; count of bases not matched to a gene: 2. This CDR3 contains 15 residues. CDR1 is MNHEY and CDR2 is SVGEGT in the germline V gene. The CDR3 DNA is TGTGCCAGCAGTTACTTGGACAGGGGGGACACTGAAGCTTTCTTT. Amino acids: CASSYLDRGDTEAFF.

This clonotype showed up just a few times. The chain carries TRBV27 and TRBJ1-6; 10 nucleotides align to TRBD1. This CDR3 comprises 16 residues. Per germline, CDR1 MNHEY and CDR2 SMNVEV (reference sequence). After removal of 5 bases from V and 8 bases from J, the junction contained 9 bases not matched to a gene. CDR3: CASSQDWDRGDSPLHF. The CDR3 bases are TGTGCCAGCAGTCAAGATTGGGACAGGGGTGATTCACCCCTCCACTTT.

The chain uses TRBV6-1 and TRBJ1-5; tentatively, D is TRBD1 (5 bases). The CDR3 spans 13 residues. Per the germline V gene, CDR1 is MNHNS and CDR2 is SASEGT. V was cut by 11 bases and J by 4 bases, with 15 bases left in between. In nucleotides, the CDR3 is TGTGCCTCGAGGACACAGTTAAATCAGCCCCAGCATTTT. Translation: CASRTQLNQPQHF.

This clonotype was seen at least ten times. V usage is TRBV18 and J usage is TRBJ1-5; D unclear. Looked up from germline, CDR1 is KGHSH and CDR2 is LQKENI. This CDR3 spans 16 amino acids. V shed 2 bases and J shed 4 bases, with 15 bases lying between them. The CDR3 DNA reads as TGTGCCAGCTCACCATCGAACGACTGGCAAAATCAGCCCCAGCATTTT. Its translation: CASSPSNDWQNQPQHF.

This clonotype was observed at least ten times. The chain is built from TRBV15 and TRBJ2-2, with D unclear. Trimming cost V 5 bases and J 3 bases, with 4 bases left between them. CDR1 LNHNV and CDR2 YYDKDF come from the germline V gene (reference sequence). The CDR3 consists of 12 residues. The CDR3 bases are TGTGCCACCAGCCCCTACACCGGGGAGCTGTTTTTT. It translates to CATSPYTGELFF.

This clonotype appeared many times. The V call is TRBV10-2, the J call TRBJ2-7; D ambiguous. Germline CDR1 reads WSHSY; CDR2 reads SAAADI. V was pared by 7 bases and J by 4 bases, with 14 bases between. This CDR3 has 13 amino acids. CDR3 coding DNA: TGCGCCAGCAAAGGGCAGGATCGATACGAGCAGTACTTC. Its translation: CASKGQDRYEQYF.

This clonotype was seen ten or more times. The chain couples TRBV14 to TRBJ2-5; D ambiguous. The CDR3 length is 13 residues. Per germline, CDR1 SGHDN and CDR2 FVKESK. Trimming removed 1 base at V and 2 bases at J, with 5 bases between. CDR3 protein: CASSQGAQETQYF. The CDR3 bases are TGTGCCAGCAGCCAAGGAGCGCAAGAGACCCAGTACTTC. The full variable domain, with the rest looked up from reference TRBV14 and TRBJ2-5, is EAGVTQFPSHSVIEKGQTVTLRCDPISGHDNLYWYRRVMGKEIKFLLHFVKESKQDESGMPNNRFLAERTGGTYSTLKVQPAELEDSGVYFCASSQGAQETQYFGPGTRLLVL.

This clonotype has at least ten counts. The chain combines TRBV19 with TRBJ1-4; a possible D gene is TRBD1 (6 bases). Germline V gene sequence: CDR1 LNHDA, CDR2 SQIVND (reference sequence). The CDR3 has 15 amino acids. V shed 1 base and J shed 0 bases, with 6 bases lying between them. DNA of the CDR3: TGTGCCAGTAGTATAGGACAGGCAACTAATGAAAAACTGTTTTTT. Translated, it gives CASSIGQATNEKLFF.

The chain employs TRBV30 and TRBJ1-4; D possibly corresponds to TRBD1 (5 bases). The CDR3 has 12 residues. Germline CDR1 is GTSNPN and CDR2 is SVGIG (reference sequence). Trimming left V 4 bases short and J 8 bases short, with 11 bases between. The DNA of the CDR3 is TGTGCCTGGACAGGGAATGAAGAAAAACTGTTTTTT. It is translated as CAWTGNEEKLFF. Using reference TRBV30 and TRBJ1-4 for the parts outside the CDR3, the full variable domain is SQTIHQWPATLVQPVGSPLSLECTVEGTSNPNLYWYRQAAGRGLQLLFYSVGIGQISSEVPQNLSASRPQDRQFILSSKKLLLSDSGFYLCAWTGNEEKLFFGSGTQLSVL.

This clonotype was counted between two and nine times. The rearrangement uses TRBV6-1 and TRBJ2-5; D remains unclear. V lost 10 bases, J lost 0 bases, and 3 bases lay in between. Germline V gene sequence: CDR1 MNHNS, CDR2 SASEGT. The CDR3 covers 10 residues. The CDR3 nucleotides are TGTGCCACGTACCAAGAGACCCAGTACTTC. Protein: CATYQETQYF.

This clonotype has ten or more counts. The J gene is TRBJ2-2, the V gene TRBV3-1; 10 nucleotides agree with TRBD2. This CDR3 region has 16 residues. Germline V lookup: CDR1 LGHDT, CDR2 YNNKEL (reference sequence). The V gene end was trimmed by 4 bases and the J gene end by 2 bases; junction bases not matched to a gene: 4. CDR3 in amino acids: CASSLGLAENTGELFF. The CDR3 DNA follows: TGTGCCAGCAGCCTCGGACTAGCGGAAAACACCGGGGAGCTGTTTTTT.

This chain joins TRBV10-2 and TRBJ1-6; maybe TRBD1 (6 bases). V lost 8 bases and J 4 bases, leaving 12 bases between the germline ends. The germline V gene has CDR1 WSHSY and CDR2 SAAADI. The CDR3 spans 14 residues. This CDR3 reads CASDRSPYNSPLHF. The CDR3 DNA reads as TGCGCCAGCGACAGGTCCCCATATAATTCACCCCTCCACTTT.